The TCR beta chain described here comes from a study of blood T cell repertoires in COVID-19. About the study: Collection of acute and convalescent COVID-19 samples took place in the United States, Italy and Spain. The cDNA or gDNA used as material had been derived from T cells, B-cell-depleted T cells, or PBMCs.

Recovered Cohort 3 donors showed two negative PCRs, clearance, or symptom resolution. The germline V gene has CDR1 SGHRS and CDR2 YFSETQ. The CDR3 has 14 residues. After removal of 4 bases from V and 6 bases from J, the junction contained 7 bases not matched to a gene. In the authors' workflow: Amplifying reference gene primers gave estimates of nucleated cell counts. Some clones are missing from TCRdb's copy, which holds only in-frame ones; the method was immunoSEQ multiplex PCR. The V and J calls and the clone size are those of that table, but D and trimming were determined from the DNA. The data hold about 210,000 clones, with approximately 75% observed a single time.

The sequenced sample consisted of PBMCs or T cells enriched from blood (not recorded which). The chain has TRBV5-1 and TRBJ2-3; 8 bases are a match to TRBD1. This TCR came from a man in his forties or fifties who had recovered from COVID-19. In nucleotides, the CDR3 is TGCGCCAGCAGCACGGACAGGGACATGGATACGCAGTATTTT. It codes for CASSTDRDMDTQYF.